The T cell receptor beta chain under discussion was sequenced for a study of T cell responses to AZD1222 COVID-19 vaccine (dated by TCRdb to about 2021). About the study as a whole: AZD1222 recipients with second doses at about 4 weeks or about 12 weeks were pooled, because spike-specific TCR depth and breadth did not differ between schedules. A total of 230 to 250 trial participants underwent TCR sequencing, of whom some 200 had received two doses of AZD1222 and around 26 had received two doses of the MenACWY control vaccine. Enrollment into the trials was organized by age into subgroups of 18-55, 56-69 and 70-plus years, and those subgroups contained approximately 160, 26 and 62 TCR-sequenced participants, respectively.

Overall study outcomes, separate from this receptor: Conclusions about previously exposed vaccinees are limited, since just a handful of AZD1222 recipients were seropositive for SARS-CoV-2 at baseline. Nearly half of unique spike-specific TCRs reportedly recognized epitopes outside regions mutated in the B.1.351 and B.1.1.7 variants. Vaccine-associated CD4 TCRs spanned the whole spike protein, with dominant responses in regions 160-218 and 743-854. Participants were mostly white British, with more females than males. The authors suggested clonal diversity may have been underestimated. A significant rise in spike-specific TCR breadth and depth was observed after two AZD1222 doses relative to day 0 and relative to MenACWY recipients. No day 14 peak-response samples were available, so repertoires were characterized only after the peak T cell response. In the small 56-69-year group, the increase in depth fell short of significance, most likely because of low power.

The CDR3 regions of human TCRbeta chains were analyzed by immunosequencing. The study's processing was this. Repertoire TCRs were matched against a reference library of SARS-CoV-2-specific TCRs generated with the MIRA antigen-specificity platform. Breadth meant the fraction of unique TCRs that were SARS-CoV-2-associated, whereas depth meant the fraction of total T cells that were SARS-CoV-2-associated. Using the MIRA data, each spike-specific TCR was mapped to the spike region that the TCR reacts to and placed in a CD4 or CD8 class. Log10-transformed breadth and depth values were compared by one-way ANOVA with Sidak's multiple comparisons tests. TCRdb obtained this table from immuneACCESS and retained in-frame rearrangements with V and J assigned. These tables miss some clones; where compared with another copy, unresolved V genes account for less than half of the shortfall, and the remainder is unexplained. That table furnishes V, J and clone size, whereas the DNA furnished D and trimming. A total of about 110,000 clones appear in this sample, around 90% of them only once. Approximately 4.5% of the sample is in the top ten clones.

The sample's time point label, in plain terms: baseline before first vaccination. Vaccinee samples were obtained from the UK trials COV001 and COV002, which included a single-blind randomized controlled phase 2/3 trial of AZD1222 (ChAdOx1 nCoV-19) in healthy adults. For TCRbeta chain sequencing, PBMC samples from trial participants were taken at day 0 and at day 28 after the second dose. This clone has a handful of counts. The antigen it binds to is not known. Base qualities are not recorded, but no much larger clone differs from it by a single base. Spanning cysteine to phenylalanine, the CDR3 consists of 13 amino acids. The kept DNA is CDR3 alone, 39 bases in frame from the first base. Looking up the germline V gene (reference sequence) yields CDR1 GTSNPN and CDR2 SVGIG. The junction shows trimming of 2 bases on V and 4 bases on J, plus 11 bases between the germline ends.

The chain is encoded by TRBV30 joined to TRBJ1-2; possibly the D gene is TRBD1, per 6 matching bases. The source material was peripheral blood, sampled on day 0 of AZD1222 vaccination. The source is an adult in good health. CDR3 protein: CAWSHTGTYGYTF. The DNA is as follows: TGTGCCTGGAGTCATACAGGGACCTATGGCTACACCTTC.